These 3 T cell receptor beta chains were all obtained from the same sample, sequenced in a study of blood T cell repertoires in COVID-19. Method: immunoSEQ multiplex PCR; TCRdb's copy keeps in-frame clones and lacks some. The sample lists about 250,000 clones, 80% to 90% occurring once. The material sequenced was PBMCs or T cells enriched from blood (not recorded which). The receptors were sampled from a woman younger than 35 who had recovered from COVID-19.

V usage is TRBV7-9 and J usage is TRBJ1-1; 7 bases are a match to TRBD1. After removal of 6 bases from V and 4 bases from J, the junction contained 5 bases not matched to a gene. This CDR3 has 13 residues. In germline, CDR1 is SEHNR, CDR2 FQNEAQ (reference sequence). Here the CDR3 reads CASRTTGVTEAFF. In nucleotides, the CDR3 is TGTGCCAGCAGGACAACAGGGGTCACTGAAGCTTTCTTT.

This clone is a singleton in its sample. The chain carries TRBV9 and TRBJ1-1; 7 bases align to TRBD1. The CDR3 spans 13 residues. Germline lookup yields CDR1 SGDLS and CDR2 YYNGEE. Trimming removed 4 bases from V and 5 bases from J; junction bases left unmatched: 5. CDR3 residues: CASSSQQGTEAFF. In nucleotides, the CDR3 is TGTGCCAGCAGCTCTCAACAGGGGACTGAAGCTTTCTTT.

The chain's CDR3 is CASSRWGGNQPQHF. DNA of the CDR3: TGTGCCAGCAGCCGATGGGGGGGAAATCAGCCCCAGCATTTT. The rearrangement links TRBV2 to TRBJ1-5, with D possibly being TRBD1 (5 bases). The CDR3 sequence is 14 residues long. Per the germline V gene, CDR1 is SNHLY and CDR2 is FYNNEI. The V and J ends lost 6 bases and 4 bases respectively, with 13 bases between them.